The rows below give T cell receptor beta chains drawn from one sample of a study of CD8 T cells in Susac syndrome. TCRdb re-called the immunoSEQ multiplex PCR reads with MiXCR, one entry per CDR3 protein. This sample has 95,000 to 150,000 distinct CDR3 sequences, with 90% to 95% found just once. Sequencing was carried out using CD8+ T cells from PBMCs. The receptors stem from a human donor with Susac syndrome. Both conserved end residues are trimmed from each CDR3. A D gene is named only where the DNA matches it firmly.

v_call	j_call	cdr3_length	d_call	cdr3_aa
TRBV20-1	TRBJ2-7	13	.	SANGRARTPYEQY
TRBV13	TRBJ1-2	13	.	ASSFSQVDSSGYT
TRBV12-3/TRBV12-4	TRBJ1-5	13	.	ASSPQWTGNQPQH
TRBV21-1	TRBJ2-5	15	.	ASSKASRGGGKETQY
TRBV6-2/TRBV6-3	TRBJ1-2	17	TRBD1	ASSYPSFQKGQGDYGYT
TRBV9	TRBJ2-1	14	.	ASSVAGEASRFEQF
TRBV19	TRBJ1-2	17	TRBD1	ASIATPDRGRGLGYGYT
TRBV20-1	TRBJ2-7	11	.	SADYGETYEQY
TRBV4-1	TRBJ2-1	15	.	ASSQDIGQGSYNEQF
TRBV7-9	TRBJ2-7	13	.	ASSLVGGTTYEQY
TRBV7-3	TRBJ2-1	13	.	ASSLTAGGLGEQF
TRBV3-1	TRBJ2-7	13	TRBD1	ASSQGQGPSYEQY
TRBV6-5	TRBJ2-2	11	.	ASSPVQAGELF
TRBV9	TRBJ2-1	11	.	ASNPGWGNEQF
TRBV24-1	TRBJ2-1	12	TRBD2	ATSSSGDYNEQF
TRBV7-9	TRBJ2-2	15	TRBD1	ASSSGPGQGYGGELF
TRBV9	TRBJ2-7	12	TRBD2	ASSVDGEGYEQY
TRBV6-5	TRBJ1-2	15	.	ASSYLGTPPGSYGYT
TRBV4-3	TRBJ2-2	14	.	ASSQDPGGNTGELF
TRBV13	TRBJ2-7	14	TRBD2	ASSFWSSGGPNEQY
TRBV27	TRBJ2-7	15	.	ASSFLRGEGAVNEQY
TRBV29-1	TRBJ2-7	10	TRBD2	SVDRGGYEQY
TRBV19	TRBJ1-1	16	TRBD1	ASKLSGTGMGRDTEAF
TRBV6-6	TRBJ2-7	12	.	ASSPRQDVYEQY
TRBV24-1	TRBJ1-2	12	.	ATSDLQLLNCYT
TRBV23-1	TRBJ1-1	10	.	ASSQKLTEAF
TRBV6-1	TRBJ2-3	13	TRBD2	ASTGLAGGLDTQY
TRBV4-1	TRBJ2-3	15	.	ASSQDPPGQGGDTQY
TRBV7-9	TRBJ1-2	10	.	ASSLDAYGYT
TRBV6-2/TRBV6-3	TRBJ2-5	17	TRBD2	ASSSQLRTSGGAGETQY
TRBV6-2/TRBV6-3	TRBJ1-2	9	.	ASSERHGYT
TRBV7-9	TRBJ2-6	15	.	ASSSRLSGSGANVLT
TRBV4-1	TRBJ2-1	11	.	ASSPLENDEQF
TRBV13	TRBJ2-5	14	TRBD1	ASSFRTGGVQETQY
TRBV19	TRBJ2-3	13	TRBD2	ASSEGLADTDTQY